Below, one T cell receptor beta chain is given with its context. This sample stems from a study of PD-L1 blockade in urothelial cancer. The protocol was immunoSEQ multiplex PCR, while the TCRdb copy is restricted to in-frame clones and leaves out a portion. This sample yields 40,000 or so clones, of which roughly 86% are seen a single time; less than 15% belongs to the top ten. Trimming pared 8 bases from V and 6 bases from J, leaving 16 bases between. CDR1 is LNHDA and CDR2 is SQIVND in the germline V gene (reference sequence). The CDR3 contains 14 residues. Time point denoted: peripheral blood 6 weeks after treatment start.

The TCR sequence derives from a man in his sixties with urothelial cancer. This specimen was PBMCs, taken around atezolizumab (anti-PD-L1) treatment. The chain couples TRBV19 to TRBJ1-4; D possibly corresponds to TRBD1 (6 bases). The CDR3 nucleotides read TGTGCCAGTGGGACGGGGGGCGCTTATGAAAAACTGTTTTTT. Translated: CASGTGGAYEKLFF.